This TCR beta chain came from a study of blood T cell repertoires in COVID-19. Germline V gene sequence: CDR1 MNHEY, CDR2 SMNVEV (reference sequence). V lost 5 bases, J lost 7 bases, and 3 bases stayed unmatched. This CDR3 comprises 13 residues. Under the authors' procedure: How many nucleated cells were present was estimated from reference gene primer amplification. Clones were read by immunoSEQ multiplex PCR, and TCRdb kept only the in-frame ones, dropping some. That table supplies the V and J calls and clone size; D and trimming were determined from the DNA. The data contain under 300,000 clones, 86% of them singletons.

The source of this sequence is a man between 18 and 35 years old with active or convalescent COVID-19. V usage is TRBV27 and J usage is TRBJ2-1, with 9 nucleotides matching TRBD2. What was sequenced was peripheral blood. CDR3 in DNA: TGTGCCAGCAGTCCCGGACTAGCGAATGAGCAGTTCTTC. It encodes CASSPGLANEQFF.